Listed below are T cell receptor beta chains from one sample, sequenced in a study of graft-versus-host responses after intestinal transplantation. These TCRs are of unknown antigen specificity. This table comes from immunoSEQ multiplex PCR, and its TCRdb copy is limited to in-frame clones, with some not included. The data hold over 85,000 clones, with 91% observed a single time. The starting material was unstimulated CD4+ T cells sorted from spleen or lymph node cells, obtained before transplant. The source is a human donor who was the organ donor for an intestinal transplant. The CDR3 runs from the conserved cysteine through the conserved F or W. The D gene is left open where the match is weak. Some rows mark clone size as missing; the rest say once, few, many or name a class of expanded clone.

cdr3_length	d_call	v_call	clone_size	j_call	cdr3_nt	cdr3_aa
16	TRBD1	TRBV7-2	once	TRBJ2-2	TGTGCCAGCAGCTTAACGGGGACAGGGATTACCGGGGAGCTGTTTTTT	CASSLTGTGITGELFF
13	-	TRBV18	-	TRBJ1-1	TGTGCCAGCTCAAAAGGCGGGAACACTGAAGCTTTCTTT	CASSKGGNTEAFF
15	TRBD1	TRBV4-1	-	TRBJ1-6	TGCGCCAGCAGCCAAAGGACAGGGTCTAATTCACCCCTCCACTTT	CASSQRTGSNSPLHF
15	TRBD2	TRBV19	-	TRBJ2-2	TGTGCCAGTAGTACTTGGGGGGGGAACACCGGGGAGCTGTTTTTT	CASSTWGGNTGELFF
18	TRBD1	TRBV4-2	-	TRBJ1-5	TGTGCCAGCAGCCCAACCCAAGACAGGGATGGTCGCAATCAGCCCCAGCATTTT	CASSPTQDRDGRNQPQHF
15	-	TRBV11-1	-	TRBJ2-5	TGTGCCAGCAGCTTAGCGGCGGCAGGGAAAGAGACCCAGTACTTC	CASSLAAAGKETQYF
13	TRBD2	TRBV11-1	-	TRBJ2-7	TGTGCCAGCAGCTTAGGCGGGGGCTACGAGCAGTACTTC	CASSLGGGYEQYF
15	TRBD2	TRBV6-5	-	TRBJ2-1	TGTGCCAGTTACGGGATCCGGGGGGGGTACAATGAGCAGTTCTTC	CASYGIRGGYNEQFF
13	-	TRBV30	-	TRBJ2-7	TGTGCCTGGAGTAAAATCCAGGGGAGCGAGCAGTACTTC	CAWSKIQGSEQYF
15	-	TRBV15	-	TRBJ1-3	TGTGCCACCAGCAGGGCCCGGGGGAGTGCGAACACCATATATTTT	CATSRARGSANTIYF
13	-	TRBV5-1	-	TRBJ1-2	TGCGCCAGCAGCTTGGCAGCTAACTATGGCTACACCTTC	CASSLAANYGYTF
17	TRBD2	TRBV10-3	once	TRBJ2-3	TGTGCCTTGCCCCTTCGGCTCGGGACTAGCTTTACAGATACGCAGTATTTT	CALPLRLGTSFTDTQYF
14	TRBD1	TRBV9	once	TRBJ1-4	TGTGCCAGCAGCGCCCGGGACAGTAATGAAAAACTGTTTTTT	CASSARDSNEKLFF
14	-	TRBV4-1	few	TRBJ1-4	TGCGCCAGCAGCCAAGTTAGCTCTAATGAAAAACTGTTTTTT	CASSQVSSNEKLFF
16	-	TRBV18	once	TRBJ2-7	TGTGCCAGCTCACCACAGGGCAGGGGTTATTGGGACGAGCAGTACTTC	CASSPQGRGYWDEQYF
14	TRBD1	TRBV10-3	-	TRBJ1-2	TGTGCCATCAGTGGATACCGACAGGGGTATGGCTACACCTTC	CAISGYRQGYGYTF
16	-	TRBV5-1	-	TRBJ2-2	TGCGCCAGCAGACGGGGCGGGGTTCGGATAACCGGGGAGCTGTTTTTT	CASRRGGVRITGELFF
16	TRBD1	TRBV28	-	TRBJ1-5	TGTGCCAGCAGTTTACGCTTGGCGAGGGGGCATCAGCCCCAGCATTTT	CASSLRLARGHQPQHF
13	-	TRBV18	few	TRBJ1-5	TGTGCCAGCTCACAATTAGATAATCAGCCCCAGCATTTT	CASSQLDNQPQHF
13	TRBD1	TRBV2	-	TRBJ2-1	TGTGCCAGCATGGTACAGGGGATGGATGAGCAGTTCTTC	CASMVQGMDEQFF
16	TRBD1	TRBV6-6	-	TRBJ1-4	TGTGCCAGCAGCCAGGACAGGGCTGCAACTAATGAAAAACTGTTTTTT	CASSQDRAATNEKLFF
13	TRBD1	TRBV6-1	-	TRBJ1-2	TGTGCCAGCAGACGACAGGGGGCTCATGGCTACACCTTC	CASRRQGAHGYTF
15	TRBD1	TRBV5-4	-	TRBJ1-2	TGTGCCAGCAGCGCACTGGACAGGGTGAACTATGGCTACACCTTC	CASSALDRVNYGYTF
17	-	TRBV5-4	-	TRBJ2-1	TGTGCCAGCAGTTTAATGCGGGGACAGAGCTCCTACAATGAGCAGTTCTTC	CASSLMRGQSSYNEQFF
12	-	TRBV6-5	-	TRBJ2-7	TGTGCCAGCCAAGGGGCCACTTACGAGCAGTACTTC	CASQGATYEQYF
15	-	TRBV4-2	-	TRBJ2-7	TGTGCCAGCAGCCAAGGGGCAGGGCCCTCCTACGAGCAGTACTTC	CASSQGAGPSYEQYF